This passage covers 3 T cell receptor beta chains from one sample sequenced in a study of blood T cells in healthy people across ages. Primed by a sample-barcoded 5' primer and a J-beta primer mix, a second PCR proceeded for roughly 7 to 11 cycles. One entry per CDR3 protein, called by TCRdb with MiXCR from the 5' RACE reads. The sample lists a few hundred thousand distinct CDR3 sequences, 25% to 30% occurring once. The sample comprised blood. These receptors all come from a woman in her 70s in good health.

The genes are TRBV19 and TRBJ2-5; unclear D gene. The J call is in doubt because the DNA end fits TRBJ2-7 better. The germline gives CDR1 LNHDA, CDR2 SQIVND (reference sequence). This CDR3 has 14 amino acids. CDR3 in DNA: TGTGCCAGTAGTATGGGTTTGTTTGGGGTCGAGCAGTACTTC. Its protein product is CASSMGLFGVEQYF.

This clonotype turned up a few times. In nucleotides, the CDR3 is TGCAGTGCTCCTCGACACGGGGCCCCCCAAGAGACCCAGTACTTC. Residues: CSAPRHGAPQETQYF. The chain has TRBV20-1 and TRBJ2-5; perhaps D is TRBD1 or TRBD2 (5 bases each). Germline loops: CDR1 DFQATT, CDR2 SNEGSKA (reference sequence). With 5 bases removed from V and 1 base from J, the gap between germline ends came to 17 bases. The CDR3 consists of 15 residues.

This clonotype occurred a few times. This chain uses TRBV7-2 with TRBJ1-4; D is undetermined. From germline, CDR1 is SGHTA and CDR2 FQGNSA. With 5 bases removed from V and 3 bases from J, the gap between germline ends came to 10 bases. This CDR3 contains 14 residues. CDR3 region: CASSRGMANEKLFF. CDR3 nucleotide sequence: TGTGCCAGCAGCCGCGGTATGGCTAATGAAAAACTGTTTTTT.